This TCR beta chain derives from a study of cytomegalovirus exposure and HLA in healthy donors. Use of 60 Vbeta and 13 Jbeta primers characterized the PCR. In the source study's methods: Later work found 74 million or so unique TCR beta chains, with approximately 12 million shared. Generated by immunoSEQ multiplex PCR, the TCRdb table keeps only in-frame clones and is missing some. Clonal size and the V and J genes are those of that table, whereas D and trimming came from the DNA. In the table there are approximately 190,000 clones, around 82% of which are singletons. Study results and caveats: Among donors in an Asian-associated ancestry cluster, a later analysis reportedly found fewer N-insertions than the roughly 650-donor mean.

The CDR3 runs 13 residues. V gave up 4 bases and J gave up 10 bases; unmatched junction bases: 5. Germline V lookup: CDR1 MGHRA, CDR2 YSYEKL. As for this clone: The antigen is unknown.

Sequencing was carried out using PBMCs. V gene TRBV4-1 combines with J gene TRBJ2-2, with TRBD2 matching 8 bases. This sequence was found in a boy aged 5-17 years in good health and CMV-seronegative. CDR3 DNA sequence: TGCGCCAGCAGCCCCAACGGGAGGGCGGAGCTGTTTTTT. Amino acid sequence: CASSPNGRAELFF.